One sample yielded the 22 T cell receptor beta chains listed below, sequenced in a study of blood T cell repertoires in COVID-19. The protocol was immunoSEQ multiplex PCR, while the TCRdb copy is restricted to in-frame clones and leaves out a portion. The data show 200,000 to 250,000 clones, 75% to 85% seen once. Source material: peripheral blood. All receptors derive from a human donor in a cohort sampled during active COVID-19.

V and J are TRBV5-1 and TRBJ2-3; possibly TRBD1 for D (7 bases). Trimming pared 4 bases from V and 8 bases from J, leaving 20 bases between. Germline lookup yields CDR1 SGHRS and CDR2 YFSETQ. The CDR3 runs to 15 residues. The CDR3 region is CASSRTQGEVSTQYF. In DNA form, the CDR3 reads TGCGCCAGCAGCCGCACCCAGGGGGAGGTTTCTACGCAGTATTTT.

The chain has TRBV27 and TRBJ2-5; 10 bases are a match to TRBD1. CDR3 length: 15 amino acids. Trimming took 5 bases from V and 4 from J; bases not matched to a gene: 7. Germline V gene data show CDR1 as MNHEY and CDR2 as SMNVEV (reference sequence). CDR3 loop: CASSTGQGWGETQYF. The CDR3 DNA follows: TGTGCCAGCAGTACGGGACAGGGGTGGGGAGAGACCCAGTACTTC.

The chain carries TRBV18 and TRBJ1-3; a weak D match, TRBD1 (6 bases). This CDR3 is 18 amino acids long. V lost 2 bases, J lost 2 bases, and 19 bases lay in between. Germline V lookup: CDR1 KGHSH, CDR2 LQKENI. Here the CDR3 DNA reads TGTGCCAGCTCACCAAATATGGGCATACAGGGCACTGGAAACACCATATATTTT. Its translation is CASSPNMGIQGTGNTIYF.

CDR3 DNA sequence: TGTGCCAGCAGATTTTCCGGAGGGCTAGCGGGTCTGGGGGAGCAGTACTTC. Amino acid sequence: CASRFSGGLAGLGEQYF. The chain is built from TRBV21-1 and TRBJ2-7; the table's D gene call, TRBD2, was not cross checked with the DNA. TRBV21-1 is a known pseudogene. This CDR3 contains 17 residues.

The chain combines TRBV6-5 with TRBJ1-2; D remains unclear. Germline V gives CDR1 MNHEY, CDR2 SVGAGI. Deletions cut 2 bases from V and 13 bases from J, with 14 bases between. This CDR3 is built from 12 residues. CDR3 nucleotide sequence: TGTGCCAGCAGTTACAAGGAGTTAAGCCGCACCTTC. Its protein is CASSYKELSRTF.

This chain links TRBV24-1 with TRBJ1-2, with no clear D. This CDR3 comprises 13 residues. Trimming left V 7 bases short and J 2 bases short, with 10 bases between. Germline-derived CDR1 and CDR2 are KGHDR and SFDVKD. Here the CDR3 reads CATSPPGNYGYTF. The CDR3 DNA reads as TGTGCCACCAGCCCCCCCGGGAACTATGGCTACACCTTC.

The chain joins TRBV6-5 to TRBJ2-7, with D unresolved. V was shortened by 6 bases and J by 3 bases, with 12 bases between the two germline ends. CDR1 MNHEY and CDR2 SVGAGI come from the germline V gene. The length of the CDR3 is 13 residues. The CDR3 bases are TGTGCCAGCAGCCTAGACGGTTACTACGAGCAGTACTTC. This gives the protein CASSLDGYYEQYF.

The CDR3 loop is CASSPSGRASVTGELFF. CDR3 bases: TGTGCCAGCAGCCCTAGCGGGAGGGCCTCGGTTACCGGGGAGCTGTTTTTT. This chain joins TRBV7-2 and TRBJ2-2, with 12 bases that match TRBD2. Germline lookup yields CDR1 SGHTA and CDR2 FQGNSA. The CDR3 spans 17 residues. With 5 bases clipped from V and 5 bases from J, the junction kept 9 bases outside the gene matches.

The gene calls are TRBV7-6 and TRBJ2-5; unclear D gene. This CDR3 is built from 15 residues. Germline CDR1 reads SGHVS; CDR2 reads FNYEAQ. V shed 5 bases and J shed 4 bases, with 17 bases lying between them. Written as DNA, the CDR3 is TGTGCCAGCAGCGCCTCAGCCCCACTACGAGAGACCCAGTACTTC. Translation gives CASSASAPLRETQYF.

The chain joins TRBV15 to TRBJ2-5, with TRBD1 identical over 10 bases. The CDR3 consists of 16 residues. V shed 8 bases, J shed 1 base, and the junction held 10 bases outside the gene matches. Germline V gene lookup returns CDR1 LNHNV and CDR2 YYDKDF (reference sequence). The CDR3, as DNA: TGTGCCACCCGACAGGGGGCGGAAAGGGTCCAAGAGACCCAGTACTTC. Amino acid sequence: CATRQGAERVQETQYF.

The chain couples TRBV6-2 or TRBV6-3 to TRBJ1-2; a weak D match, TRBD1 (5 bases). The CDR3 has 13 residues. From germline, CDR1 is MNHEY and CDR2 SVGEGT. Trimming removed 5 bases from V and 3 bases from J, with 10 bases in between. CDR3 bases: TGTGCCAGCAGTATAGGGGAAGACTATGGCTACACCTTC. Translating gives CASSIGEDYGYTF.

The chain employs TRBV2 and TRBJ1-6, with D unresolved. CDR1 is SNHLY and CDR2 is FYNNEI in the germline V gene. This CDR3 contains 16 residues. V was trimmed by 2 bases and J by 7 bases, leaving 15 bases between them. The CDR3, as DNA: TGTGCCAGCAGTGAATCTGCGGCGTTCCTGAATTCACCCCTCCACTTT. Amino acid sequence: CASSESAAFLNSPLHF.

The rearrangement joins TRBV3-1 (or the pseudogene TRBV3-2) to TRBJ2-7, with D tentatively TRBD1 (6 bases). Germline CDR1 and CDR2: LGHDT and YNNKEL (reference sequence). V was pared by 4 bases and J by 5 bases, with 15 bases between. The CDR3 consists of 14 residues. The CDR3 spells CASSPQGWINEQYF. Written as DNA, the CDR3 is TGTGCCAGCAGCCCACAGGGTTGGATCAACGAGCAGTACTTC.

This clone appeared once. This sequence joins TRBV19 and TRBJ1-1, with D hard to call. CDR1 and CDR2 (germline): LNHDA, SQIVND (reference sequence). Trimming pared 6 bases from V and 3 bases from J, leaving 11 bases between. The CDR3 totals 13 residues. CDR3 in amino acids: CASRRNEDTEAFF. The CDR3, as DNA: TGTGCCAGTAGGCGCAACGAGGACACTGAAGCTTTCTTT.

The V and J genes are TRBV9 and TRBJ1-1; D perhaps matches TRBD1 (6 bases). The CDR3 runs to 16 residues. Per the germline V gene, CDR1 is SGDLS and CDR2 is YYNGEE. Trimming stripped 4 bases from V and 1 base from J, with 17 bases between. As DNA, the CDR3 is TGTGCCAGCAGCCTAACCTCCGGGACAACGAACACTGAAGCTTTCTTT. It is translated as CASSLTSGTTNTEAFF. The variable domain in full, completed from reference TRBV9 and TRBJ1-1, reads DSGVTQTPKHLITATGQRVTLRCSPRSGDLSVYWYQQSLDQGLQFLIQYYNGEERAKGNILERFSAQQFPDLHSELNLSSLELGDSALYFCASSLTSGTTNTEAFFGQGTRLTVV.

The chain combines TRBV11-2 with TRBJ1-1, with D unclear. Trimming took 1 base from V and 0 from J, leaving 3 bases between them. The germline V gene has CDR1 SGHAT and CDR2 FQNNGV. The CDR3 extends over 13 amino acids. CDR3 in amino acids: CASSLGLNTEAFF. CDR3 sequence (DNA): TGTGCCAGCAGCTTAGGGCTGAACACTGAAGCTTTCTTT. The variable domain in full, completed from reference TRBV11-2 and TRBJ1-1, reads EAGVAQSPRYKIIEKRQSVAFWCNPISGHATLYWYQQILGQGPKLLIQFQNNGVVDDSQLPKDRFSAERLKGVDSTLKIQPAKLEDSAVYLCASSLGLNTEAFFGQGTRLTVV.

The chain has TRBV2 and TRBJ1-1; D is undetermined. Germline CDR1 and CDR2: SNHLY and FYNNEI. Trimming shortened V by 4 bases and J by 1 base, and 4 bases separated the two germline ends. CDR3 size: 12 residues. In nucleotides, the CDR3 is TGTGCCAGCAGTGGACAGAACACTGAAGCTTTCTTT. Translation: CASSGQNTEAFF.

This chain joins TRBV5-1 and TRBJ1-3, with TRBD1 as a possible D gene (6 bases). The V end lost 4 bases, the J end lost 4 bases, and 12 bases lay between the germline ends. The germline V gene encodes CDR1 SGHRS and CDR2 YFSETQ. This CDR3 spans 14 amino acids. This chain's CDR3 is CASSRGLSGNTIYF. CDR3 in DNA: TGCGCCAGCAGCAGGGGGTTGTCCGGAAACACCATATATTTT.

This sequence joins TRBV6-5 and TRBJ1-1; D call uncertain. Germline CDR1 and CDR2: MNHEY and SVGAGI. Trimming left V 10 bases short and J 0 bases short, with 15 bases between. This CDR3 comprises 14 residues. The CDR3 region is CATLTGRLNTEAFF. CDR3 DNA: TGTGCCACCTTGACTGGAAGGTTGAACACTGAAGCTTTCTTT.

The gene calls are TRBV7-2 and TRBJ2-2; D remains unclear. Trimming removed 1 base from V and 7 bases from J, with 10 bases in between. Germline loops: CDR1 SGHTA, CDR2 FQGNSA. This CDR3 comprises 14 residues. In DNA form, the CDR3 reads TGTGCCAGCAGCTTAGGTACAACACGCGGGGAGCTGTTTTTT. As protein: CASSLGTTRGELFF.

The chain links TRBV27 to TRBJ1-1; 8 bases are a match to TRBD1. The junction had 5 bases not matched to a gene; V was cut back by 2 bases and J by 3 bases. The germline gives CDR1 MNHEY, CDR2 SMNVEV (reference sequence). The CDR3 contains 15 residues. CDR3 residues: CASSLTDRGDTEAFF. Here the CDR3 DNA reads TGTGCCAGCAGTTTAACAGACAGGGGAGACACTGAAGCTTTCTTT.

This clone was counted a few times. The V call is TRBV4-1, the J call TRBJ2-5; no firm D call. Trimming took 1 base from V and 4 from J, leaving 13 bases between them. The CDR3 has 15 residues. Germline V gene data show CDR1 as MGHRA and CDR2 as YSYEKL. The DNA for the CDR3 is TGCGCCAGCAGCCAAGTTGGAGTAGCCCGAGAGACCCAGTACTTC. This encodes CASSQVGVARETQYF.